Listed below are T cell receptor beta chains from one sample, sequenced in a study of healthy donors' naive CD4 and CD8 T cells. TCRdb ran MiXCR on the reads and lists one entry per CDR3 protein. In the table there are about 180,000 distinct CDR3 sequences, about 74% of which are singletons. Source material: naive CD4+ and CD8+ T cells sorted from blood, pooled from several donors. The receptors here all came from a pool of human donors in good health; the sample pools cells from several healthy donors. Both conserved end residues are part of each CDR3. The D gene is left open where the match is weak. Some rows have no size entry. The others give once, few or many, or a class for an expanded clone.

d_gene	v_gene	j_gene	abundance	CDR3aa	CDR3nt
.	TRBV29-1	TRBJ2-7	few	CSVESPSYEQYF	TGCAGCGTTGAAAGTCCGTCCTACGAGCAGTACTTC
.	TRBV30	TRBJ2-5	.	CAWRTPGTRTQETQYF	TGTGCCTGGAGGACCCCCGGGACTCGAACGCAAGAGACCCAGTACTTC
.	TRBV19	TRBJ1-5	.	CASSIRSRPPKRNQPQHF	TGTGCCAGTAGTATAAGGAGCCGACCTCCCAAACGCAATCAGCCCCAGCATTTT
.	TRBV29-1	TRBJ1-1	.	CSVQGFQDTEAFF	TGCAGCGTCCAGGGTTTTCAGGACACTGAAGCTTTCTTT
TRBD2	TRBV5-1	TRBJ2-1	.	CASSVRGDFYNEQFF	TGCGCCAGCAGCGTGCGGGGGGACTTCTACAATGAGCAGTTCTTC
TRBD2	TRBV6-5	TRBJ2-3	.	CASRSVSGDFYTQYF	TGTGCCAGCAGATCTGTAAGCGGGGACTTTTATACGCAGTATTTT
.	TRBV5-4	TRBJ2-1	.	CASSPDTAPFNEQFF	TGTGCCAGCAGCCCGGACACCGCACCATTCAATGAGCAGTTCTTC
.	TRBV18	TRBJ2-5	.	CASSLSLSETQYF	TGTGCCAGCTCACTGTCGTTGTCAGAGACCCAGTACTTC
TRBD1	TRBV27	TRBJ2-1	.	CASSSQGAYNEQFF	TGTGCCAGCAGTTCACAGGGGGCCTACAATGAGCAGTTCTTC
.	TRBV29-1	TRBJ2-7	.	CSVEEGVSYEQYF	TGCAGCGTTGAAGAGGGGGTTTCCTACGAGCAGTACTTC
.	TRBV19	TRBJ1-1	few	CASTDQTEAFF	TGTGCCAGTACTGATCAGACTGAAGCTTTCTTT
TRBD2	TRBV29-1	TRBJ2-1	.	CSVEDRGSGGQEQFF	TGCAGCGTTGAAGATCGGGGTAGCGGGGGACAGGAGCAGTTCTTC
.	TRBV19	TRBJ1-2	.	CASSIDFGQINYGYTF	TGTGCCAGTAGTATTGACTTCGGACAGATTAACTATGGCTACACCTTC
.	TRBV6-5	TRBJ2-2	.	CASSPTGLRYTGELFF	TGTGCCAGCAGTCCAACAGGGTTGAGGTACACCGGGGAGCTGTTTTTT
TRBD2	TRBV6-2/TRBV6-3	TRBJ2-3	.	CARQAGRTDTQYF	TGTGCCAGACAAGCGGGGAGGACAGATACGCAGTATTTT
.	TRBV5-5	TRBJ2-3	once	CASSLDPSTDTQYF	TGTGCCAGCAGCTTAGACCCTAGCACAGATACGCAGTATTTT
.	TRBV5-1	TRBJ2-1	few	CASTLGNEQFF	TGCGCCAGCACCCTCGGCAATGAGCAGTTCTTC
TRBD1	TRBV6-5	TRBJ2-7	.	CASSAQGVYEQYF	TGTGCCAGCAGTGCTCAGGGGGTCTACGAGCAGTACTTC
.	TRBV6-5	TRBJ1-1	.	CASSSPVANTEAFF	TGTGCCAGCAGTTCCCCGGTCGCGAACACTGAAGCTTTCTTT
.	TRBV6-4	TRBJ2-1	.	CASSAVLRPYNEQFF	TGTGCCAGCAGTGCGGTACTCCGGCCCTACAATGAGCAGTTCTTC
TRBD2	TRBV12-3/TRBV12-4	TRBJ2-7	.	CASSFGLAGIYEQYF	TGTGCCAGCAGTTTCGGCCTAGCGGGAATCTACGAGCAGTACTTC
TRBD2	TRBV15	TRBJ2-1	.	CAPHTSGEWGNEQFF	TGTGCCCCTCACACTAGCGGGGAATGGGGCAATGAGCAGTTCTTC
TRBD2	TRBV30	TRBJ2-3	.	CAWSGTSGADTQYF	TGTGCCTGGAGTGGGACTAGCGGGGCCGATACGCAGTATTTT
.	TRBV4-3	TRBJ1-2	once	CASSQGDRNYGYTF	TGCGCCAGCAGCCAAGGTGACAGGAACTATGGCTACACCTTC
.	TRBV27	TRBJ2-1	few	CASSEKGSHNEQFF	TGTGCCAGCAGTGAAAAGGGGAGTCACAATGAGCAGTTCTTC
TRBD1	TRBV6-5	TRBJ2-7	.	CASSYLTGGAYEQYF	TGTGCCAGCAGTTACCTGACAGGGGGTGCCTACGAGCAGTACTTC
.	TRBV19	TRBJ2-1	.	CASSIGQAYNEQFF	TGTGCCAGTAGTATAGGACAGGCCTACAATGAGCAGTTCTTC
.	TRBV11-2	TRBJ1-2	.	CASSWSINYGYTF	TGTGCCAGCAGCTGGTCCATTAACTATGGCTACACCTTC
.	TRBV19	TRBJ1-4	few	CASTRRGGDEKLFF	TGTGCCAGTACCCGTAGAGGAGGGGATGAAAAACTGTTTTTT
TRBD2	TRBV11-2	TRBJ2-1	.	CASSLGTSGASYNEQFF	TGTGCCAGCAGCTTAGGGACTAGCGGGGCCTCCTACAATGAGCAGTTCTTC
.	TRBV12-3/TRBV12-4	TRBJ1-1	few	CASSLGGGARTEAFF	TGTGCCAGCAGTTTAGGCGGGGGCGCTAGGACTGAAGCTTTCTTT
.	TRBV15	TRBJ2-3	.	CATSRGTDTQYF	TGTGCCACCAGCAGAGGGACAGATACGCAGTATTTT
.	TRBV23-1	TRBJ2-7	.	CTSSQSSRPRNYEQYF	TGCACCAGCAGTCAATCGTCGCGGCCTCGGAACTACGAGCAGTACTTC
TRBD2	TRBV12-5	TRBJ2-1	.	CASGLVRGGVEQFF	TGTGCTAGTGGTTTGGTGAGGGGAGGGGTCGAGCAGTTCTTC
TRBD2	TRBV29-1	TRBJ2-1	.	CSVGQLAGEQFF	TGCAGCGTTGGTCAACTAGCGGGAGAGCAGTTCTTC
.	TRBV25-1	TRBJ2-7	.	CASSEGQPYEQYF	TGTGCCAGCAGTGAGGGGCAGCCCTACGAGCAGTACTTC
TRBD1	TRBV5-1	TRBJ1-2	.	CASSSSGTGADYGYTF	TGCGCCAGCAGCTCCTCCGGGACAGGGGCCGATTATGGCTACACCTTC
.	TRBV6-5	TRBJ2-3	few	CASSISPEGHTDTQYF	TGTGCCAGCAGCATCTCACCTGAGGGGCACACAGATACGCAGTATTTT
.	TRBV23-1	TRBJ2-3	.	CASSQSCSCTDTQYF	TGCGCCAGCAGTCAATCGTGTTCCTGCACAGATACGCAGTATTTT
.	TRBV29-1	TRBJ2-7	.	CSVLGRSSSYEQYF	TGCAGCGTTCTAGGCAGGTCGAGCTCCTACGAGCAGTACTTC
.	TRBV27	TRBJ2-3	once	CASSLLGGTDTQYF	TGTGCCAGCAGTTTATTGGGTGGGACAGATACGCAGTATTTT
.	TRBV2	TRBJ1-2	.	CASSEVWGYQNYGYTF	TGTGCCAGCAGTGAAGTCTGGGGATACCAAAACTATGGCTACACCTTC
.	TRBV29-1	TRBJ1-1	.	CSVVAPANTEAFF	TGCAGCGTTGTAGCCCCGGCGAACACTGAAGCTTTCTTT
.	TRBV19	TRBJ2-3	.	CASPTLRRDTQYF	TGTGCCAGTCCGACCTTGCGGCGCGATACGCAGTATTTT
TRBD1	TRBV6-6	TRBJ1-1	.	CASRQQGMNTEAFF	TGTGCCAGCAGGCAACAGGGGATGAACACTGAAGCTTTCTTT
.	TRBV20-1	TRBJ2-1	.	CSARFSDWGNYNEQFF	TGCAGTGCTAGATTTTCCGACTGGGGCAACTACAATGAGCAGTTCTTC
.	TRBV20-1	TRBJ1-5	.	CSALRARNNQPQHF	TGCAGTGCCCTCAGGGCAAGGAACAATCAGCCCCAGCATTTT
.	TRBV29-1	TRBJ2-7	.	CSVAAWRAEQYF	TGCAGCGTTGCTGCCTGGAGGGCCGAGCAGTACTTC
TRBD1	TRBV29-1	TRBJ1-2	.	CSALGTGENYGYTF	TGCAGCGCCCTCGGGACAGGAGAAAACTATGGCTACACCTTC
.	TRBV15	TRBJ1-3	.	CATSRNIGVYSGNTIYF	TGTGCCACCAGCAGAAATATTGGAGTTTACTCTGGAAACACCATATATTTT
TRBD2	TRBV5-5	TRBJ2-1	.	CASSWERGRAYNEQFF	TGTGCCAGCAGCTGGGAGCGGGGCCGCGCCTACAATGAGCAGTTCTTC
TRBD1	TRBV6-2/TRBV6-3	TRBJ2-7	.	CASSFGAVVPDRDEQYF	TGTGCCAGCAGTTTCGGGGCCGTAGTCCCGGACAGGGACGAGCAGTACTTC
TRBD2	TRBV5-5	TRBJ2-1	.	CASSLRLAGLYNEQFF	TGTGCCAGCAGCTTGCGACTAGCGGGCCTCTACAATGAGCAGTTCTTC